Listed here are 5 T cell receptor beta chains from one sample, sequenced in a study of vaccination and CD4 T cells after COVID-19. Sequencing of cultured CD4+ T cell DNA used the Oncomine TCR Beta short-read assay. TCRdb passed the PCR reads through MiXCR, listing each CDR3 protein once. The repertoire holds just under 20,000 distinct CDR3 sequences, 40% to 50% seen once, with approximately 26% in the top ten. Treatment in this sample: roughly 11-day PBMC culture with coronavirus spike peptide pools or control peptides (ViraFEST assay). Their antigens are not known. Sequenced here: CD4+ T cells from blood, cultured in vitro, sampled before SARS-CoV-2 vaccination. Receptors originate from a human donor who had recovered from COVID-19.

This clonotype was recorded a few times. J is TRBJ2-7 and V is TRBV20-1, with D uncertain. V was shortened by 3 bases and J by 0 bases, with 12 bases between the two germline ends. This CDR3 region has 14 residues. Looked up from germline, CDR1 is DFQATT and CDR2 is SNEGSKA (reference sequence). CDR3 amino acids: CSASARGLSYEQYF. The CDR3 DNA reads TGCAGTGCTAGTGCCCGCGGCCTCTCCTACGAGCAGTACTTC.

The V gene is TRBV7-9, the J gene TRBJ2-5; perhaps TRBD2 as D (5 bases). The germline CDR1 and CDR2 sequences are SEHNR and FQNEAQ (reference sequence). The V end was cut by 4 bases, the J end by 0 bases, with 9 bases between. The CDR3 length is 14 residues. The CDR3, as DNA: TGTGCCAGCAGCTGGGAGCGCAACCAAGAGACCCAGTACTTC. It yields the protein CASSWERNQETQYF. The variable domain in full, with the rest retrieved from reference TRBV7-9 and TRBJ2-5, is DTGVSQNPRHKITKRGQNVTFRCDPISEHNRLYWYRQTLGQGPEFLTYFQNEAQLEKSRLLSDRFSAERPKGSFSTLEIQRTEQGDSAMYLCASSWERNQETQYFGPGTRLLVL.

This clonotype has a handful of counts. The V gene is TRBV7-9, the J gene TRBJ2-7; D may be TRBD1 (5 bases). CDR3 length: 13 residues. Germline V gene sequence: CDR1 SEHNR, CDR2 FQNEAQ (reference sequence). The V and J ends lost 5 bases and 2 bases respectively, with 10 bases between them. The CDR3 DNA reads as TGTGCCAGCAGCCCAGGACAAACCTACGAGCAGTACTTC. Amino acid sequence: CASSPGQTYEQYF.

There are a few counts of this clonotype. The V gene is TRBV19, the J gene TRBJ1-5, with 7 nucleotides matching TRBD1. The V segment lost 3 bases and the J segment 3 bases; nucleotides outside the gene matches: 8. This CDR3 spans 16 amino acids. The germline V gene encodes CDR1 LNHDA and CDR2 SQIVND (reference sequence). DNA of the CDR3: TGTGCCAGTAGTATTTCAGGGACAGACCTCAATCAGCCCCAGCATTTT. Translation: CASSISGTDLNQPQHF.

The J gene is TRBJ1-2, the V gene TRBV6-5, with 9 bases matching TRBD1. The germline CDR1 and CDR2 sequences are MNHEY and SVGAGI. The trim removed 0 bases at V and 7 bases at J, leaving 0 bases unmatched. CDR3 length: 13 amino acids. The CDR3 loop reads CASSYSTGGGYTF. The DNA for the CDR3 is TGTGCCAGCAGTTACTCGACAGGGGGTGGCTACACCTTC.